This T cell receptor beta chain was captured by sequencing in a study of Graves' ophthalmopathy and Graves' hyperthyroidism. The wider study: Peripheral blood sampling occurred at initial diagnosis, before any treatment.

Comments on this clonotype: No antigen is known for it. At one of its ends the junction is not consistent with the germline gene, which may arise from a read error.

This CDR3 region has 16 residues. Germline V CDR1 and CDR2: ENHRY, SYGVKD. Overall study findings and caveats: It was with roughly 70% sensitivity and just under 75% specificity that the model predicted ophthalmopathy progression.

RNA served as the template for amplifying TCR beta CDR3 regions. First-round RT-PCR relied on HTBI primers, and a second-round multiplex PCR came next. TCRdb re-derived calls from the multiplex PCR reads in MiXCR, one entry per CDR3 protein. The table lists hundreds of thousands of distinct CDR3 sequences, over 40% of them singletons, with about 3.3% in the top ten. The sample consisted of peripheral blood. The origin of this receptor is an adult man with Graves' ophthalmopathy. This chain joins TRBV10-3 and TRBJ2-2; the match to TRBD1 covers 8 bases. The chain's CDR3 is CASSDLPPGGMRELFF. The CDR3 DNA follows: TGTGCCAGCAGTGACCTGCCCCCAGGGGGCATGAGGGAGCTGTTTTTT.